A single sample is the source of the 17 T cell receptor beta chains below, sequenced in a study of shared T cell receptors in the human thymus. The method was immunoSEQ multiplex PCR; TCRdb's version includes in-frame clones alone and lacks a portion of them. The table has a few hundred thousand clones, 95% seen once. The sequenced sample consisted of thymocytes. These receptors came from a human donor.

To note about this clone: Other DNA sequences from this sample encode an identical CDR3 as well. The rearrangement links TRBV7-8 to TRBJ2-5; 9 bases align to TRBD1. Losses at the gene ends were 5 bases for V and 4 bases for J; bases not matched to a gene: 5. The germline V gene has CDR1 SGHVS and CDR2 FQNEAQ. The CDR3 contains 14 residues. The CDR3 region has the DNA TGTGCCAGCAGCCACCGGGACAGGGCAGAGACCCAGTACTTC. Protein sequence: CASSHRDRAETQYF.

The chain links TRBV7-6 to TRBJ1-5; a possible D gene is TRBD1 (6 bases). Trimming removed 4 bases from V and 5 bases from J, with 15 bases in between. Germline V gives CDR1 SGHVS, CDR2 FNYEAQ. The CDR3 is made up of 15 amino acids. The CDR3 is CASSSTTGWHQPQHF. The CDR3, as DNA: TGTGCCAGCAGCTCCACGACAGGTTGGCATCAGCCCCAGCATTTT.

The chain uses TRBV10-2 and TRBJ1-3; tentatively, D is TRBD1 (5 bases). The germline gives CDR1 WSHSY, CDR2 SAAADI. Trimming stripped 6 bases from V and 0 bases from J, with 21 bases between. The CDR3 runs 18 residues. This CDR3 is CASSDSRSGTNSGNTIYF. CDR3 in DNA: TGCGCCAGCAGCGATAGCCGATCCGGGACGAACTCTGGAAACACCATATATTTT.

The chain links TRBV27 to TRBJ2-7; D is perhaps TRBD1 (5 bases). Trimming stripped 5 bases from V and 2 bases from J, with 13 bases between. The CDR3 runs to 14 residues. From germline, CDR1 is MNHEY and CDR2 SMNVEV (reference sequence). CDR3 residues: CASSDDSSPYEQYF. CDR3 nucleotide sequence: TGTGCCAGCAGTGACGACAGCTCCCCCTACGAGCAGTACTTC.

This chain connects TRBV15 to TRBJ2-7, with D possibly being TRBD1 (6 bases). The CDR3 runs 16 residues. V was trimmed by 2 bases and J by 5 bases, leaving 19 bases between them. Germline-derived CDR1 and CDR2 are LNHNV and YYDKDF (reference sequence). The CDR3 sequence is CATSRHTGLGVHEQYF. CDR3 coding DNA: TGTGCCACCAGCAGACATACAGGGTTAGGAGTCCACGAGCAGTACTTC.

This rearrangement joins TRBV9 to TRBJ2-7; 9 positions match TRBD1. The V gene's germline CDR1 is SGDLS and CDR2 YYNGEE. The CDR3 has 18 residues. Unmatched junction bases numbered 21, after V lost 4 bases and J lost 7 bases. The CDR3 loop reads CASSFGQGSGTAPWEQYF. The CDR3 DNA sequence: TGTGCCAGCAGCTTCGGACAGGGGTCGGGAACCGCCCCATGGGAGCAGTACTTC.

The rearrangement uses TRBV4-1 and TRBJ2-3; TRBD1 might be the D (5 bases). Trimming cost V 0 bases and J 3 bases, with 10 bases left between them. This CDR3 comprises 15 residues. CDR1 and CDR2 from the germline V gene are MGHRA and YSYEKL. The DNA of the CDR3 is TGCGCCAGCAGCCAAGATAACCAGGGAACAGATACGCAGTATTTT. Encoded protein: CASSQDNQGTDTQYF.

The chain combines TRBV7-2 with TRBJ2-3; tentative D call: TRBD2 (6 bases). Germline V gene sequence: CDR1 SGHTA, CDR2 FQGNSA. Trimming removed 6 bases at V and 2 bases at J, with 12 bases between. CDR3 size: 14 residues. The CDR3 sequence is CASRGLAPTDTQYF. The CDR3 region has the DNA TGTGCCAGCAGGGGGCTAGCGCCCACAGATACGCAGTATTTT.

The chain is built from TRBV30 and TRBJ2-1; TRBD2 is a possible D gene (6 bases). V was shortened by 8 bases and J by 7 bases, with 21 bases between the two germline ends. In germline, CDR1 is GTSNPN, CDR2 SVGIG (reference sequence). The CDR3 spans 14 residues. The CDR3 spells CAAGRVQVENEQFF. For the CDR3, the DNA is TGTGCCGCGGGGAGAGTACAGGTCGAGAATGAGCAGTTCTTC.

J is TRBJ2-7 and V is TRBV11-2; 10 bases are a match to TRBD2. Germline V CDR1 and CDR2: SGHAT, FQNNGV. Trimming at V came to 5 bases and at J to 3 bases, leaving 13 bases not matched to a gene. This CDR3 has 17 residues. The CDR3 nucleotides are TGTGCCAGCAGCCAACCCCGGGGGCTAGCGGGAGACTACGAGCAGTACTTC. It codes for CASSQPRGLAGDYEQYF. The full variable domain, completed using reference TRBV11-2 and TRBJ2-7, is EAGVAQSPRYKIIEKRQSVAFWCNPISGHATLYWYQQILGQGPKLLIQFQNNGVVDDSQLPKDRFSAERLKGVDSTLKIQPAKLEDSAVYLCASSQPRGLAGDYEQYFGPGTRLTVT.

The rearrangement uses TRBV21-1 and TRBJ2-7; the table's TRBD2 call for D was not verified on the DNA. TRBV21-1 is a pseudogene segment. This CDR3 comprises 19 residues. CDR3 protein: CASSKGGRLAGPSSYEQYF. In DNA form, the CDR3 reads TGTGCCAGCAGCAAAGGAGGGCGACTAGCGGGCCCTAGCTCCTACGAGCAGTACTTC.

This clone was seen a single time. The V gene is TRBV27, the J gene TRBJ2-7; 12 nucleotides match TRBD2. This CDR3 region has 14 residues. Looked up from germline, CDR1 is MNHEY and CDR2 is SMNVEV (reference sequence). V shed 7 bases and J 2 bases; nucleotides not matched to a gene: 3. DNA for the CDR3: TGTGCCAGCACTAGCGGGAGGGCCCCCTACGAGCAGTACTTC. It is translated as CASTSGRAPYEQYF.

The rearrangement uses TRBV6-1 and TRBJ2-7; D is possibly TRBD2 (6 bases). The CDR3 length is 14 residues. V was clipped by 4 bases and J by 3 bases, with 13 bases between them. Germline V gene data show CDR1 as MNHNS and CDR2 as SASEGT. Written as DNA, the CDR3 is TGTGCCAGCAGTGGGCAGCGGGCCGACTACGAGCAGTACTTC. Translated: CASSGQRADYEQYF.

This chain joins TRBV6-5 and TRBJ1-1; the D gene is possibly TRBD1 (6 bases). The CDR3 length is 13 residues. Deletions cut 6 bases from V and 13 bases from J, with 21 bases between. Germline V lookup: CDR1 MNHEY, CDR2 SVGAGI. The CDR3 sequence is CASRPNPPGARFF. DNA of the CDR3: TGTGCCAGCAGGCCCAATCCCCCAGGGGCGCGTTTCTTT.

The rearrangement uses TRBV30 and TRBJ2-7, with D tentatively TRBD2 (6 bases). CDR1 is GTSNPN and CDR2 is SVGIG in the germline V gene (reference sequence). CDR3 size: 13 residues. The V end lost 1 base, the J end lost 3 bases, and 10 bases lay between the germline ends. This CDR3 is CAWSARGLYEQYF. CDR3 DNA: TGTGCCTGGAGTGCGAGGGGACTCTACGAGCAGTACTTC.

The gene calls are TRBV11-2 and TRBJ2-1; 10 nucleotides agree with TRBD1. This CDR3 comprises 14 residues. Germline V gene data show CDR1 as SGHAT and CDR2 as FQNNGV. With 5 bases clipped from V and 5 bases from J, the junction kept 3 bases outside the gene matches. CDR3 in DNA: TGTGCCAGCAGCCACGGGACAGGGGACAATGAGCAGTTCTTC. Residues: CASSHGTGDNEQFF.

The CDR3 nucleotides are TGCGCCAGCAGCTTACCAGCGGGAGGAAGCACAGATACGCAGTATTTT. The encoded protein is CASSLPAGGSTDTQYF. The rearrangement links TRBV5-1 to TRBJ2-3; 9 nucleotides agree with TRBD2. CDR1 and CDR2 from the germline V gene are SGHRS and YFSETQ. The J segment lost 0 bases and the V segment lost 2 bases, leaving 4 bases of the junction unmatched. This CDR3 spans 16 amino acids.